The clone carrying this T cell receptor (beta chain) has only a few counts. Its specificity is unknown. These data are taken from a study of cytomegalovirus exposure and HLA in healthy donors. General study results and limits: Equally common other TCR beta chains were less clonally expanded than HLA-associated ones, a later analysis found.

Vbeta (60) and Jbeta (13) primers were used in the PCR. Generated by immunoSEQ multiplex PCR, the TCRdb table keeps only in-frame clones and is missing some. The table shows 160,000 or so clones, with 60% to 85% occurring only once. This clonotype was obtained from a man between 40 and 49 years old in good health and CMV-seronegative. Sequenced sample: PBMCs.

CDR3 bases: TGTGCCAGCAGCTCCGACAGGGGGCCCTATGGCTACACCTTC. This sequence encodes CASSSDRGPYGYTF. V is TRBV7-2 and J is TRBJ1-2; 10 positions agree with TRBD1. The CDR3 loop spans 14 amino acids. Germline-derived CDR1 and CDR2 are SGHTA and FQGNSA. V was pared by 4 bases and J by 4 bases, with 3 bases of the junction left unmatched.